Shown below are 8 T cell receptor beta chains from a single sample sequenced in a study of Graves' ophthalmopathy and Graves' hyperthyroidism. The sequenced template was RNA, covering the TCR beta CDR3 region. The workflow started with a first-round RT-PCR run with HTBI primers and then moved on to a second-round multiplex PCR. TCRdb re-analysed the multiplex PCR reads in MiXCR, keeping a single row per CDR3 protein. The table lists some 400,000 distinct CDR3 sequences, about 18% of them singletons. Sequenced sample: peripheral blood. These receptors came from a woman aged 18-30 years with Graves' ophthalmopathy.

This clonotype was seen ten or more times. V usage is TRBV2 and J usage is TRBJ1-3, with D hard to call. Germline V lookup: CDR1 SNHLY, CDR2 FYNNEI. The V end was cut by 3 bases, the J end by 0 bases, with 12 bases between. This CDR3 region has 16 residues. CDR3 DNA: TGTGCCAGCAGTGAGTCACGGGTCAGCTCTGGAAACACCATATATTTT. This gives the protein CASSESRVSSGNTIYF.

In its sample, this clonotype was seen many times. CDR3 bases: TGTGCCAGCAGCCAACGCAACCAAGAGACCCAGTACTTC. Translated, it gives CASSQRNQETQYF. This chain uses TRBV7-8 with TRBJ2-5; no firm D call. CDR1 and CDR2 (germline): SGHVS, FQNEAQ. CDR3 size: 13 residues. V was trimmed by 5 bases and J by 0 bases, leaving 7 bases between them.

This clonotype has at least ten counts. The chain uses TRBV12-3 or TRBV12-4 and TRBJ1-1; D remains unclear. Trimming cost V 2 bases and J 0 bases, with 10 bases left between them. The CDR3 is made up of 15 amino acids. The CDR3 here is CASSLSDLMNTEAFF. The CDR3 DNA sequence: TGTGCCAGCAGTTTATCCGACCTCATGAACACTGAAGCTTTCTTT.

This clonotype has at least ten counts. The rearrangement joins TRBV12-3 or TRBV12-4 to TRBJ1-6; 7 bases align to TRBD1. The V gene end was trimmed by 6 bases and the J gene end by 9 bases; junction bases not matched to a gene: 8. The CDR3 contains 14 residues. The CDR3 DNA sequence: TGTGCCAGCAGCAGTCGACAGGGAGGTTCACCCCTCCACTTT. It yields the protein CASSSRQGGSPLHF.

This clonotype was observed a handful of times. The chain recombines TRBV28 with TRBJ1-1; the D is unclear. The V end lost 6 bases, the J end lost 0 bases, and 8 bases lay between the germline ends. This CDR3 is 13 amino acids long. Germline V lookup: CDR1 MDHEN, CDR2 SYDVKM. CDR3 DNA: TGTGCCAGCAGAATACCGATGAACACTGAAGCTTTCTTT. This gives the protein CASRIPMNTEAFF.

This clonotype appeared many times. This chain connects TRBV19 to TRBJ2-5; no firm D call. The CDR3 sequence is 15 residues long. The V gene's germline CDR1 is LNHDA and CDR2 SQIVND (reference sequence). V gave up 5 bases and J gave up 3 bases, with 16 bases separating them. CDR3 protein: CASSADHRSKETQYF. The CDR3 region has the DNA TGTGCCAGTAGTGCAGACCACCGATCAAAAGAGACCCAGTACTTC.

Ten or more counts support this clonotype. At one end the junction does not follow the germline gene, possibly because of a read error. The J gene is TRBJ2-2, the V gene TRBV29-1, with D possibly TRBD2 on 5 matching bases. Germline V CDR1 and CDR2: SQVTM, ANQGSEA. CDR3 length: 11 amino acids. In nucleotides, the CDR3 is TGCAGCGTTAGCGGAACCGGGGAGCTGCTTTTT. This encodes CSVSGTGELLF.

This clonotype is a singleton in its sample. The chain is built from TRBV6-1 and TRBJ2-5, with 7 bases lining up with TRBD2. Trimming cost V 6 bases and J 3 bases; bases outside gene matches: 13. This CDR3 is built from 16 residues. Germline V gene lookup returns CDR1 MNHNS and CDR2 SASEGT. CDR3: CASRAGTTKAEETQYF. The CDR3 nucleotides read TGTGCCAGCAGGGCCGGGACTACCAAAGCTGAAGAGACCCAGTACTTC.